The clone carrying this T cell receptor (beta chain) was seen repeatedly, ten times or more. Its antigen is as yet unknown. An end of the junction differs from the germline gene, which may be a read error. Germline V lookup: CDR1 MNHNS, CDR2 SASEGT. CDR3 size: 15 residues. The sample originates from a study of Graves' ophthalmopathy and Graves' hyperthyroidism. General study points: Ophthalmopathy progression predictions by the model showed 72% to 80% specificity and approximately 67% sensitivity.

Transcripts of RNA were the source for amplifying TCR beta CDR3 regions. HTBI primers primed a first-round RT-PCR, and a second-round multiplex PCR followed. MiXCR was run by TCRdb on the multiplex PCR reads, yielding one entry per CDR3 protein. The repertoire holds under 400,000 distinct CDR3 sequences, with 15% to 20% as singletons. Donors with ophthalmopathy: moderate-to-severe activity, CAS ≥3, NOSPECS ≥4, duration under 3 months. Exclusion criteria comprised other autoimmune diseases, uncontrolled infections, pregnancy or lactation in patients. Orbital computed tomography and thyroid ultrasound, along with TRAb, serum thyroxine and clinical symptoms, underpinned diagnosis.

The sample consisted of peripheral blood. The chain employs TRBV6-1 and TRBJ1-5; 9 bases line up with TRBD1. The clonotype comes from an adult man with Graves' ophthalmopathy. The DNA of the CDR3 is TGTGCCAGCAGTCAAGCCGGGACAGGGCTTCAGCCCCAGCATTTT. This sequence encodes CASSQAGTGLQPQHF.